This TCR beta chain came from a study of blood T cell repertoires in COVID-19. Study context: COVID-19 samples collected from the United States, Italy and Spain covered acute and convalescent phases. PBMCs, B-cell-depleted T cells, or T cells provided the cDNA or gDNA that made up the material.

Per germline, CDR1 SSHAT and CDR2 FNYEAQ (reference sequence). This CDR3 comprises 19 residues. Original methodology: Amplification of reference gene primers was used by the study to estimate nucleated cell counts. The repertoire was sequenced with immunoSEQ multiplex PCR; TCRdb's copy has only in-frame clones and lacks some. The D gene and trimming were derived from the DNA, and the V and J assignments and clone size from that table. This sample has fewer than 150,000 clones, with roughly 81% found just once. As regards this clone: At one end the junction does not follow the germline gene, possibly because of a read error.

The chain is built from TRBV7-7 and TRBJ2-5; 9 bases fit TRBD2. The TCR was taken from a human donor in a cohort sampled during active COVID-19. The sequenced material came from peripheral blood. The chain's CDR3 is CASSLAAVSSGGTQETQYF. The CDR3 region has the DNA TGTGCTAGCAGCTTAGCGGCGGTTAGTAGCGGGGGAACTCAAGAGACCCAGTACTTC.